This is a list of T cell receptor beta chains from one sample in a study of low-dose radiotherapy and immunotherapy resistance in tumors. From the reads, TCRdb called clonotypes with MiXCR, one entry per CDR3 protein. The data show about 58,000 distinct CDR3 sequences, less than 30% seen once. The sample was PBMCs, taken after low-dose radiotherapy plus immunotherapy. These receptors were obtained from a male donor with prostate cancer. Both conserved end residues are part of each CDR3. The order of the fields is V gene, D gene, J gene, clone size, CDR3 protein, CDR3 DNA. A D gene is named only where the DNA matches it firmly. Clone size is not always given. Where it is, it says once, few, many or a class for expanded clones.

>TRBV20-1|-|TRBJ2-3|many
CSARPSGAGSTDTQYF
TGCAGTGCTAGACCTTCCGGGGCGGGGAGCACAGATACGCAGTATTTT
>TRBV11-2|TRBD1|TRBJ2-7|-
CASSLPGQFYEQYF
TGTGCCAGCAGCTTACCGGGACAGTTCTACGAGCAGTACTTC
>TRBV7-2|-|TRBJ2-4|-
CASSLDVNIQYF
TGTGCCAGCAGCTTAGATGTAAACATTCAGTACTTC
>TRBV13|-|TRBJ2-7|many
CASSLGGSYEQYF
TGTGCCAGCAGCTTAGGCGGGTCCTACGAGCAGTACTTC
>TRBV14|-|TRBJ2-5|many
CASSQDMGETQYF
TGTGCCAGCAGCCAAGATATGGGAGAGACCCAGTACTTC
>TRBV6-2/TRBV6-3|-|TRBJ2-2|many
CASSYDYVGTGELFF
TGTGCCAGCAGTTATGACTACGTAGGAACCGGGGAGCTGTTTTTT
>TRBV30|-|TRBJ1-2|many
CAWSGLRDYGYTF
TGTGCCTGGAGTGGGCTGAGGGACTATGGCTACACCTTC
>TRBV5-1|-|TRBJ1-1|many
CASSSSGAFTEAFF
TGCGCCAGCAGCTCCTCAGGGGCCTTCACTGAAGCTTTCTTT
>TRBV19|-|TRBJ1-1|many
CASSLAGSTNTEAFF
TGTGCCAGTAGTTTAGCAGGGTCTACGAACACTGAAGCTTTCTTT
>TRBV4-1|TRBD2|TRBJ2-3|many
CASSQDVTGPRSGDAQYF
TGCGCCAGCAGCCAAGATGTGACGGGACCCCGGAGCGGGGACGCGCAGTATTTT
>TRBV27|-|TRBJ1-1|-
CASSFLGVAEAFF
TGTGCCAGCAGTTTTCTTGGGGTGGCTGAAGCTTTCTTT
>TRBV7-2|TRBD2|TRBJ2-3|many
CASSLAGGNTDTQYF
TGTGCCAGCAGCTTGGCGGGGGGGAACACAGATACGCAGTATTTT
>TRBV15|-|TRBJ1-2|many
CATSRDVGDYGYTF
TGTGCCACCAGCAGAGATGTGGGGGACTATGGCTACACCTTC
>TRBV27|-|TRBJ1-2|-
CASSRKGSGYTF
TGTGCCAGCAGTAGAAAGGGGTCCGGCTACACCTTC
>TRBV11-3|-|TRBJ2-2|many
CASSRSTGELFF
TGTGCCAGCAGCCGATCAACCGGGGAGCTGTTTTTT
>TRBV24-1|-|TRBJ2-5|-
CATSAQDRQETQYF
TGTGCCACCAGTGCCCAGGACCGCCAAGAGACCCAGTACTTC
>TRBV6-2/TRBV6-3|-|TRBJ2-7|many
CASSYSAGNYEQYF
TGTGCCAGCAGTTACTCTGCGGGAAACTACGAGCAGTACTTC
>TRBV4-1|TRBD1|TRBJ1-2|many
CASSRPGTGGGYTF
TGCGCCAGCAGCCGACCCGGGACAGGGGGTGGATACACCTTC
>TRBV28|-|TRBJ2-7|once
CASSLAVSSYEQYF
TGTGCCAGCAGTTTAGCCGTGAGCTCCTACGAGCAGTACTTC
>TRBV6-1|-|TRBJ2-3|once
CASSHRDGGSDTQYF
TGTGCCAGCAGCCACCGGGACGGAGGTTCAGATACGCAGTATTTT
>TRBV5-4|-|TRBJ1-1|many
CASSPRRENTEAFF
TGTGCCAGCAGCCCGAGGCGGGAGAACACTGAAGCTTTCTTT
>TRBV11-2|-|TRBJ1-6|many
CASSAQGPDNSPLHF
TGTGCCAGCAGCGCACAGGGACCGGATAATTCACCCCTCCACTTT
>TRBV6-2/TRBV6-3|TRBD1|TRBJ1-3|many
CATRDRGSGNTIYF
TGTGCCACCCGGGACAGGGGATCTGGAAACACCATATATTTT
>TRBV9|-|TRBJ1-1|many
CASSVSGMDTEAFF
TGTGCCAGCAGCGTATCTGGGATGGACACTGAAGCTTTCTTT
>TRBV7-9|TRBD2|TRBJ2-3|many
CATSDRGGADTQYF
TGTGCCACCTCCGACCGGGGGGGTGCAGATACGCAGTATTTT
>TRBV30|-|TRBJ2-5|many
CAWSGTNHQETQYF
TGTGCCTGGAGTGGTACTAACCACCAAGAGACCCAGTACTTC
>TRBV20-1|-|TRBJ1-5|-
CSARDKDSYKPQHF
TGCAGTGCTAGAGATAAGGACAGCTATAAGCCCCAGCATTTT
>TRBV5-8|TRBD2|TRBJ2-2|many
CASSLAGGYSGELFF
TGTGCCAGCAGCTTGGCCGGGGGGTATTCCGGGGAGCTGTTTTTT
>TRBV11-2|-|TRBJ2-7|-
CASSLAPDAYYEQYF
TGTGCCAGCAGCCTCGCACCAGATGCGTACTACGAGCAGTACTTC
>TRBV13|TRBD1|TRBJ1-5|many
CASSHRGQGNNQPQHF
TGTGCCAGCAGCCACAGGGGACAGGGGAACAATCAGCCCCAGCATTTT
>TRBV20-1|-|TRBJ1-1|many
CSARDERWEISEAFF
TGCAGTGCTAGAGATGAGCGGTGGGAGATCTCTGAAGCTTTCTTT
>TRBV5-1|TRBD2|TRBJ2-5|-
CTSSLGQLAGGQETQYF
TGCACCAGCAGCTTGGGCCAACTAGCGGGGGGCCAAGAGACCCAGTACTTC
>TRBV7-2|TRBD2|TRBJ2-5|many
CASRLAGGSETQYF
TGTGCCAGCAGGTTAGCGGGGGGATCGGAGACCCAGTACTTC